In this sample, the clone carrying this T cell receptor beta chain turned up many times. What it recognizes is unknown. This entry comes from a study of CD8 T cells in ankylosing spondylitis. The study, taken as a whole, reports: A motif of 8 or 9 highly homologous TCR beta variants was seen as apparently characteristic of ankylosing spondylitis blood. Prior literature has documented some motif variants in synovial fluid and blood from reactive arthritis. Disease-linked clones were CD8+ and relatively rare in peripheral blood.

Quantitative 5'-RACE with molecular barcodes produced the TCR beta libraries. TCRdb re-called the 5' RACE reads through MiXCR, storing one row per CDR3 protein. The table shows around 490,000 distinct CDR3 sequences, with approximately 5% occurring only once. The V gene end was trimmed by 4 bases and the J gene end by 3 bases; junction bases not matched to a gene: 8. The CDR3 loop spans 16 amino acids. In germline, CDR1 is SGHRS, CDR2 YFSETQ. The clonotype originates from a male donor with ankylosing spondylitis. Sequencing was performed on blood, either unsorted or a sorted T cell fraction (not recorded which). The chain is built from TRBV5-1 and TRBJ1-3; 9 bases map to TRBD1. The CDR3 coding sequence is TGCGCCAGCAGCCAAATCGGACAGGGGAATGGAAACACCATATATTTT. Its protein is CASSQIGQGNGNTIYF.